This TCR beta chain stems from a study of T cell changes during pregnancy in multiple sclerosis. Germline V CDR1 and CDR2: LNHDA, SQIVND (reference sequence). V was clipped by 5 bases and J by 4 bases, with 11 bases between them. The CDR3 is 13 amino acids. Using immunoSEQ multiplex PCR, the repertoire was profiled, and TCRdb retains in-frame clones only, with some absent. Counted here are about 93,000 clones, roughly 92% occurring once; the ten biggest clones make up approximately 2.2%. The chain recombines TRBV19 with TRBJ2-5; no clear D. This receptor was identified in a female donor with multiple sclerosis, enrolled in a pregnancy study. Here the sequenced sample was peripheral blood, taken after pregnancy. CDR3 sequence reads: CASSYSSGETQYF. The CDR3 DNA sequence: TGTGCCAGTAGTTACTCGTCGGGAGAGACCCAGTACTTC. The complete variable domain, with remaining parts taken from reference TRBV19 and TRBJ2-5, reads DGGITQSPKYLFRKEGQNVTLSCEQNLNHDAMYWYRQDPGQGLRLIYYSQIVNDFQKGDIAEGYSVSREKKESFPLTVTSAQKNPTAFYLCASSYSSGETQYFGPGTRLLVL.